Only a few counts were recorded for the clone carrying this T cell receptor beta chain. What it binds is not known. The entry originates in a study of Ad26.COV2.S vaccination and SARS-CoV-2 variants. The method was immunoSEQ multiplex PCR; TCRdb's version includes in-frame clones alone and lacks a portion of them. Of around 380,000 clones in the sample, 70% to 90% are singletons; the top ten hold roughly 3.2%. Treatment indicated: roughly 19 received Ad26.COV2.S at low or high dose, single or two shots; a few received placebo; per-sample allocation not given. At day 63 after the first vaccine or placebo injection, samples were drawn. The germline CDR1 and CDR2 sequences are SNHLY and FYNNEI. The CDR3 loop spans 13 amino acids. Trimming cost V 6 bases and J 6 bases, with 12 bases left between them. Points from the study as a whole: Vaccinated and placebo-treated recipients had similar non-spike TCR breadth. In vaccinated individuals, spike-specific CD8+ and CD4+ T cell responses reportedly displayed substantial breadth.

V gene TRBV2 combines with J gene TRBJ2-1; D gene ambiguous. The source is a person aged 18-60 years who received the Ad26.COV2.S COVID-19 vaccine or a placebo. The sequences come from peripheral blood, collected in a trial of Ad26.COV2.S vaccine versus placebo. The CDR3 spells CASRETEANEQFF. Written as DNA, the CDR3 is TGTGCCAGCAGGGAGACTGAGGCCAATGAGCAGTTCTTC.